This entry concerns a single T cell receptor beta chain. TCRdb's copy holds only in-frame clones and misses some; the assay was immunoSEQ multiplex PCR. The sample contains over 300,000 clones, 80% to 90% of which appear only once. The sample comes from a study of blood T cell repertoires in COVID-19. V lost 0 bases, J lost 0 bases, and 10 bases lay in between. Per the germline V gene, CDR1 is SGHRS and CDR2 is YFSETQ. This CDR3 comprises 16 residues. The rearrangement uses TRBV5-1 and TRBJ1-3; tentative D call: TRBD1 (5 bases). Sequencing was done on a sample of peripheral blood. This TCR was sampled from a man aged 18 to 35 who had recovered from COVID-19. CDR3 residues: CASSLGGSISGNTIYF. The CDR3 DNA follows: TGCGCCAGCAGCTTGGGGGGCAGCATCTCTGGAAACACCATATATTTT.